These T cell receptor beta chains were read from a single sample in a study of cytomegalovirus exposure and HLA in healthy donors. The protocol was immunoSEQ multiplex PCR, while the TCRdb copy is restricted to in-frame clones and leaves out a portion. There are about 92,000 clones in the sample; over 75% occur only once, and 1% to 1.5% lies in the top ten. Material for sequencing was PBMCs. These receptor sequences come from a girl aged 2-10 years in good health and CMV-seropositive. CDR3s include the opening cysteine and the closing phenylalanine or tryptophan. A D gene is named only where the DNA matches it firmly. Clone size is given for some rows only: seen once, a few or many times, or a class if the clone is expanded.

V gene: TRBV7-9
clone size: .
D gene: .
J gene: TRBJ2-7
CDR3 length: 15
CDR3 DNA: TGTGCCAGCAGCGCCGGGACTGCTAGCTCCTACGAGCAGTACTTC
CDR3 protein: CASSAGTASSYEQYF

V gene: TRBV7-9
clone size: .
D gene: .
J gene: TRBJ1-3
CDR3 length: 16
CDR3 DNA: TGTGCCAGCAGCCCCAGGCTAGAGGGCTCTGGAAACACCATATATTTT
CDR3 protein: CASSPRLEGSGNTIYF

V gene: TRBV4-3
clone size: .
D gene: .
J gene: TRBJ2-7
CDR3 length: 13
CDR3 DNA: TGCGCCAGCAGCCAAGGGAGGTCCTACGAGCAGTACTTC
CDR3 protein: CASSQGRSYEQYF

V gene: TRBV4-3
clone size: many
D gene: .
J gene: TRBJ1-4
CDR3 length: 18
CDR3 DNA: TGCGCCAGCAGCGCAAGATACGGGGGATCGGGCGCTAATGAAAAACTGTTTTTT
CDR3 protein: CASSARYGGSGANEKLFF

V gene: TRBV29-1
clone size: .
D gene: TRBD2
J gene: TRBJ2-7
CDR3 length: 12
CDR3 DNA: TGCAGCGTTGGAGCGGGAGCGAACGAGCAGTACTTC
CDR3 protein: CSVGAGANEQYF

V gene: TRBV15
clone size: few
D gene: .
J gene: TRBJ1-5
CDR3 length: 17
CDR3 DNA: TGTGCCACCAGCAGAGATTTGCGGGGGTTGGGCAATCAGCCCCAGCATTTT
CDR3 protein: CATSRDLRGLGNQPQHF

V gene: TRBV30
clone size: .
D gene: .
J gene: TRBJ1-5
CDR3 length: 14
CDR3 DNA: TGTGCCTGGACTTCAGGGATGGGCAATCAGCCCCAGAATTTT
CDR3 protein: CAWTSGMGNQPQNF

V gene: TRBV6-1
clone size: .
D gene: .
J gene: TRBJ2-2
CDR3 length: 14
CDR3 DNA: TGTGCCAGCAGCCTAGCTGCGAACACCGGGGAGCTGTTTTTT
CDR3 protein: CASSLAANTGELFF

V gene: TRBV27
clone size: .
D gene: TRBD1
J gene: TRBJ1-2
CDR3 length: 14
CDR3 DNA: TGTGCCAGCAGCTCAATACAGGGGTTAAGGGGCTACACCTTC
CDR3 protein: CASSSIQGLRGYTF

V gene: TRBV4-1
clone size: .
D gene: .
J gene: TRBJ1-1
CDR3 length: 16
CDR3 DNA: TGCGCCAGCAGCCAGGAGGGTGAACGGATGAACACTGAAGCTTTCTTT
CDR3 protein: CASSQEGERMNTEAFF

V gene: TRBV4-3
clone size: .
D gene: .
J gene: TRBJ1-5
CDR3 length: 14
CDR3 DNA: TGCGCCAGCAGCCAAGAGAGGGGCAATCAGCCCCAGCATTTT
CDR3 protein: CASSQERGNQPQHF

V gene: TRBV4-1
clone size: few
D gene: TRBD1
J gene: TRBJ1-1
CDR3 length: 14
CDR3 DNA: TGCGCCAGCAGCCATTACAGGGGGCGTACTGAAGCTTTCTTT
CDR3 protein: CASSHYRGRTEAFF

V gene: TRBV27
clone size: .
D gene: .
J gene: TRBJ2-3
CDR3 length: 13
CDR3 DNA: TGTGCCAGCAGCTGGACAGCAGCAGATACGCAGTATTTT
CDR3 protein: CASSWTAADTQYF

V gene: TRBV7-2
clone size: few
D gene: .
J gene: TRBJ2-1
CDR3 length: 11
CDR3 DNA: TGTGCCAGCAGCTCCTCCCCTGAGCAGTTCTTC
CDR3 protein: CASSSSPEQFF

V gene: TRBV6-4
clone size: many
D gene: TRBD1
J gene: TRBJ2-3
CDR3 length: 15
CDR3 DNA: TGTGCCAGCAGCCCGGACAGGGGGTCATCAGATACGCAGTATTTT
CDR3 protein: CASSPDRGSSDTQYF

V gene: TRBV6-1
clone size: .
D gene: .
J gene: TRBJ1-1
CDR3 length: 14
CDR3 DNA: TGTGCCAGCAGAAGAGACATCCTGGTGACTGAAGCTTTCTTT
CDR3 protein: CASRRDILVTEAFF

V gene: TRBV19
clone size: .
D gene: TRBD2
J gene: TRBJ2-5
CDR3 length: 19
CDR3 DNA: TGTGCCAGTAGTATAGATCCCCCTTCTTCTAGCGGGAGGAAAGAGACCCAGTACTTC
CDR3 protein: CASSIDPPSSSGRKETQYF

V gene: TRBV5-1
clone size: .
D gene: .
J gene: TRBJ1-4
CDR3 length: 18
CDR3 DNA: TGCGCCAGCAGCTTGATTTTTGCGTCGGGGGGCAGTAATGAAAAACTGTTTTTT
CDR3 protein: CASSLIFASGGSNEKLFF

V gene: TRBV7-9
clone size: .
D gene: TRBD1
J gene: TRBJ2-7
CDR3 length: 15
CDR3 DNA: TGTGCCAGCAGCCCTTCGACAGGGAAGTTGGACGAGCAGTACTTC
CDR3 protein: CASSPSTGKLDEQYF

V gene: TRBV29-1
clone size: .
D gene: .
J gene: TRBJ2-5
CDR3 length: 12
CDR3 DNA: TGCAGCGTTTTGAGCGGCCAAGAGACCCAGTACTTC
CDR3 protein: CSVLSGQETQYF

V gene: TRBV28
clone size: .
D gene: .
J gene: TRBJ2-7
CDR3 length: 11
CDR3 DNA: TGTGCCAGCAGTTCGGACTACCTGCAGTACTTC
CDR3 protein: CASSSDYLQYF

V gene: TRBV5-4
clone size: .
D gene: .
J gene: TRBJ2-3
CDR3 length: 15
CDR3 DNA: TGTGCCAGCAGTTCTTTCGCAGGGGAGACAGATACGCAGTATTTT
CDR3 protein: CASSSFAGETDTQYF

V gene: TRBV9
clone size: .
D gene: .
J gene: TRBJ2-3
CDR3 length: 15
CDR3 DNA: TGTGCCAGCAGCGTACGAGGCCACGGGACAGATACGCAGTATTTT
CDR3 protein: CASSVRGHGTDTQYF

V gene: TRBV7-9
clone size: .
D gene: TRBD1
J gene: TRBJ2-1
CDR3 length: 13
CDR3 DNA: TGTGCCAGCAGCTCCCCTACAGGGGATGAGCAGTTCTTC
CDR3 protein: CASSSPTGDEQFF

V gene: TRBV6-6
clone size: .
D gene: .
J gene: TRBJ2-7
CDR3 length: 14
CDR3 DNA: TGTGCCAGCACCGTACGGGAGACCTCCTACGAGCAGTACTTC
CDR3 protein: CASTVRETSYEQYF

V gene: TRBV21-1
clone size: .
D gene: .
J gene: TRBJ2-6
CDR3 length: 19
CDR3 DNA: TGTGCCAGCAGCCTGTCATCCCGGGACAGGGTTTCTGGGGCCAACGTCCTGACTTTC
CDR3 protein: CASSLSSRDRVSGANVLTF

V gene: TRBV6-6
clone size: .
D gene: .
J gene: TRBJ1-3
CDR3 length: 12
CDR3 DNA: TGTGCCAGCAGCCCCGCGGGGGACACCATATATTTT
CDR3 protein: CASSPAGDTIYF

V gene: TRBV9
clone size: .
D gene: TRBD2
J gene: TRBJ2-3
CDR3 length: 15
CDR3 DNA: TGTGCCAGCAGCGCTCTAACTAGCGGCACAGATACGCGGTATTTT
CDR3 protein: CASSALTSGTDTRYF

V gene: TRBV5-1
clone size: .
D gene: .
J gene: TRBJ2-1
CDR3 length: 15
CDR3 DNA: TGCGCCAGCAGCTCGCTAGCGACGCGATACAATGAGCAGTTCTTC
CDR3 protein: CASSSLATRYNEQFF

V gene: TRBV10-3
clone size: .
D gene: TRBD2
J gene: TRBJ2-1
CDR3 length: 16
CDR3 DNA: TGTGCCATCAGGGGGACTAGCGGGGACTCCTACAATGAGCAGTTCTTC
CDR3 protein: CAIRGTSGDSYNEQFF

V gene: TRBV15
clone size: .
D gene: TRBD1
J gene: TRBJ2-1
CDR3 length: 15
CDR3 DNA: TGTGCCACCAGCAACCGGGACAGGGTTGATTGGGGCCGATTCTTC
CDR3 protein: CATSNRDRVDWGRFF

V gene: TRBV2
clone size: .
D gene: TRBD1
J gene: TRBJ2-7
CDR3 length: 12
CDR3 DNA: TGTGCCAGCAGGGGACAGTTCAACGAGCAGTACTTC
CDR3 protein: CASRGQFNEQYF

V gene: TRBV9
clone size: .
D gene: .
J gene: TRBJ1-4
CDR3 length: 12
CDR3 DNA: TGTGCCAGCAGCGCGGGAGGTGAAAAACTGTTTTTT
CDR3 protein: CASSAGGEKLFF

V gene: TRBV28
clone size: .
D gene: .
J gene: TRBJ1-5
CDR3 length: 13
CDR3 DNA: TGTGCCAGCAGTTTATACGGGAATCAGCCCCAGCATTTT
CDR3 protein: CASSLYGNQPQHF

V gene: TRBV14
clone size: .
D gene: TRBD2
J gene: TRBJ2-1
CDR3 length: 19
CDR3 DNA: TGTGCCAGCAGCCAAGATGGGGGGGCTAGCGGGCTTAACTCAAATGAGCAGTTCTTC
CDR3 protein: CASSQDGGASGLNSNEQFF

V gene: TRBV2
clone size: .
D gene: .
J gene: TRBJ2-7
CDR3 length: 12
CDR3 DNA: TGTGCCAGCAGTGAGCTAGCCTACGAGCAGTACTTC
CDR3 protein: CASSELAYEQYF

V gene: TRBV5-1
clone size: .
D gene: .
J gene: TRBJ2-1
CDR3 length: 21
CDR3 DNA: TGCGCCAGCAGCTTACCCTTCGGCCCTCGGGAGCTTACAAACTCCTACAATGAGCAGTTCTTC
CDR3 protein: CASSLPFGPRELTNSYNEQFF

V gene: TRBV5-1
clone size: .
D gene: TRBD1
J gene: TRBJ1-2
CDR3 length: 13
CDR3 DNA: TGCGCCAGCAGCCTCGGGACAGATAATGGCTACACCTTC
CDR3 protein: CASSLGTDNGYTF

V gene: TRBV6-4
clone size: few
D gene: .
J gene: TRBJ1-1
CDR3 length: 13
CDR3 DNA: TGTGCCAGCAGTGAGCACTTGAACACTGAAGCTTTCTTT
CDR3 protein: CASSEHLNTEAFF

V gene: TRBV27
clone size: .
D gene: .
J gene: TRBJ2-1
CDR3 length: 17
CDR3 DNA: TGTGCCAGCAGTCGGGGAGACCGCGGGGTAACAAACAATGAGCAGTTCTTC
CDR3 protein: CASSRGDRGVTNNEQFF

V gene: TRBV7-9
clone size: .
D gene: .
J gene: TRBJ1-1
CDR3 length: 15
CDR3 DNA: TGTGCCAGCAGCAAAAGTAAGCGCTTGAACACTGAAGCTTTCTTT
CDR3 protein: CASSKSKRLNTEAFF

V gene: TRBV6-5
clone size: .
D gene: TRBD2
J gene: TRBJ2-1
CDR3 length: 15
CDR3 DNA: TGTGCCAGCAGAGCGCTAGCGGGAGGGCCCAATGAGCAGTTCTTC
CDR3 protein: CASRALAGGPNEQFF

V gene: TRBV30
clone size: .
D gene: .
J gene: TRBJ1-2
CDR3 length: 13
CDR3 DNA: TGTGCCTGGAGTTCCCAGGGAAGGGGTGGCTACACCTTC
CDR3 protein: CAWSSQGRGGYTF

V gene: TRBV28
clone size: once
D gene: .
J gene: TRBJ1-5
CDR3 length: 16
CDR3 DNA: TGTGCCAGCAGTCCGGCGGGTGGATTCCTCAATCAGCCCCAGCATTTT
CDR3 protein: CASSPAGGFLNQPQHF

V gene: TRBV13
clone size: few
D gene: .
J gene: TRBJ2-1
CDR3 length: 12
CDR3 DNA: TGTGCCAGCAGCCCCAGGGACAATGAGCAGTTCTTC
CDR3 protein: CASSPRDNEQFF

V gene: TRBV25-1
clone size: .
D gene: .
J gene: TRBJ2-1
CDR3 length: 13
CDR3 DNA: TGTGCCAGCAGTGCTACGTCAGGGAATGAGCAGTTCTTC
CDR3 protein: CASSATSGNEQFF

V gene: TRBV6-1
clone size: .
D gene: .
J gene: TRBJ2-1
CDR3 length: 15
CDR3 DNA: TGTGCCAGCAGTGATGGGTGGGAGGCATGGAATGAGCAGTTCTTC
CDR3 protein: CASSDGWEAWNEQFF

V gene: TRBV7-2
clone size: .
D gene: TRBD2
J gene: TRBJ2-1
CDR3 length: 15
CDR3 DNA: TGTGCCAGCAGCCTAGCGGGAGGGCCCTACAATGAGCAGTTCTTC
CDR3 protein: CASSLAGGPYNEQFF

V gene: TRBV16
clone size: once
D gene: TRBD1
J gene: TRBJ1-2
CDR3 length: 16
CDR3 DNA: TGTGCCAGCAGCCAAATGGGGTCGGGACAGAACTATGGCTACACCTTC
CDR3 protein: CASSQMGSGQNYGYTF

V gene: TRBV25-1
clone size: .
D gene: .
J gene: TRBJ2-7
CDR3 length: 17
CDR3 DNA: TGTGCCAGCAGTGAATCATTTCTAGGGGGACGGCAGTACGAGCAGTACTTC
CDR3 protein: CASSESFLGGRQYEQYF